Each of the 13 T cell receptor beta chains below was sequenced from the same sample in a study of blood T cell repertoires in COVID-19. The repertoire was sequenced with immunoSEQ multiplex PCR; TCRdb's copy has only in-frame clones and lacks some. This table holds 130,000 to 150,000 clones, approximately 90% found once. What was sequenced was peripheral blood. Receptors originate from a man younger than 35 with COVID-19, enrolled during active disease.

The chain has TRBV11-3 and TRBJ2-3; the match to TRBD1 covers 10 bases. CDR3 length: 15 amino acids. J gave up 2 bases and V 5 bases, and 4 bases lay outside the gene matches. Germline values: CDR1 SGHNT, CDR2 YENEEA. CDR3 protein: CASSQGQGDTDTQYF. Here the CDR3 DNA reads TGTGCCAGCAGCCAAGGACAGGGGGACACAGATACGCAGTATTTT. Based on the CDR3 plus reference TRBV11-3 and TRBJ2-3, the full variable domain is EAGVVQSPRYKIIEKKQPVAFWCNPISGHNTLYWYLQNLGQGPELLIRYENEEAVDDSQLPKDRFSAERLKGVDSTLKIQPAELGDSAVYLCASSQGQGDTDTQYFGPGTRLTVL.

Concerning this clone itself: Mismatch with germline at one junction end may stem from a read error. The chain carries TRBV6-5 and TRBJ1-4; D is unclear. The germline gives CDR1 MNHEY, CDR2 SVGAGI. The CDR3 runs 13 residues. The CDR3 here is CASRKISNEKLLF. The CDR3 coding sequence is TGTGCCAGCAGGAAGATCTCTAATGAAAAACTGCTTTTT.

In this sample, this clone turned up once. One end of the junction fails to match germline, which may point to a read error. The chain is built from TRBV5-1 and TRBJ1-4; D might be TRBD1 (5 bases). The CDR3 totals 13 residues. Germline V CDR1 and CDR2: SGHRS, YFSETQ. CDR3 nucleotides: TGCGCCAGCAGCCCGGGAGGGGATGAAAAACTGCTTTTT. Encoded protein: CASSPGGDEKLLF.

On this clone itself: A read error may account for a junction end that differs from germline. The chain combines TRBV30 with TRBJ1-4, with 7 bases matching TRBD1. This CDR3 contains 15 residues. Germline V lookup: CDR1 GTSNPN, CDR2 SVGIG (reference sequence). In DNA form, the CDR3 reads TGTGCCTGGAGTGACCCAGCAGGGGGGCCTCAAAAACTGCTTTTT. It specifies CAWSDPAGGPQKLLF.

The V and J genes are TRBV7-8 and TRBJ2-1; possible D gene TRBD1, 5 bases. In germline, CDR1 is SGHVS, CDR2 FQNEAQ. Trimming pared 4 bases from V and 12 bases from J, leaving 19 bases between. The CDR3 consists of 14 residues. CDR3 sequence reads: CASSSPGPQGGQFF. In DNA, the CDR3 is TGTGCCAGCAGCTCCCCGGGTCCCCAGGGCGGGCAGTTCTTC.

V usage is TRBV11-1 and J usage is TRBJ2-2; maybe TRBD1 (5 bases). CDR1 is SGHAT, CDR2 FQDESV, per germline (reference sequence). The CDR3 length is 14 residues. The V end was cut by 5 bases, the J end by 1 base, with 8 bases between. The CDR3 DNA sequence: TGTGCCAGCAGCGGAGACAGGAACACCGGGGAGCTGTTTTTT. Translated: CASSGDRNTGELFF.

The chain combines TRBV7-2 with TRBJ2-7; 8 bases are shared with TRBD1. Germline assignment: CDR1 SGHTA and CDR2 FQGNSA. Germline trimming cut 1 base from V and 6 bases from J; bases unmatched to any gene: 5. This CDR3 contains 14 residues. The CDR3 loop reads CASSLVGTGAEQYF. DNA of the CDR3: TGTGCCAGCAGCTTAGTAGGGACAGGCGCCGAGCAGTACTTC.

The chain couples TRBV27 to TRBJ2-1; 7 bases line up with TRBD2. Per germline, CDR1 MNHEY and CDR2 SMNVEV (reference sequence). This CDR3 is 18 amino acids long. V shed 0 bases and J 4 bases; nucleotides not matched to a gene: 12. CDR3 nucleotide sequence: TGTGCCAGCAGTTTATCGGGTGGGGAGGGAGTAAATTACAATGAGCAGTTCTTC. Its translation is CASSLSGGEGVNYNEQFF.

This clone has a handful of counts. The chain employs TRBV7-2 and TRBJ2-2; the D is unclear. The CDR3 is 14 residues long. Germline loops: CDR1 SGHTA, CDR2 FQGNSA. Trimming cost V 5 bases and J 3 bases, with 10 bases left between them. CDR3 nucleotides: TGTGCCAGCAGCGCTGGGCGAGACACCGGGGAGCTGTTTTTT. It translates to CASSAGRDTGELFF. Full variable domain (rest looked up from reference TRBV7-2 and TRBJ2-2): GAGVSQSPSNKVTEKGKDVELRCDPISGHTALYWYRQSLGQGLEFLIYFQGNSAPDKSGLPSDRFSAERTGGSVSTLTIQRTQQEDSAVYLCASSAGRDTGELFFGEGSRLTVL.

Only one count was recorded for this clone. The CDR3 bases are TGTGCCAGCAGTCGGACAGGGGAAGGCACAGATACGCAGTATTTT. Its protein is CASSRTGEGTDTQYF. This sequence joins TRBV5-6 and TRBJ2-3; 9 bases align to TRBD1. Looked up from germline, CDR1 is SGHDT and CDR2 is YYEEEE. The V segment lost 5 bases and the J segment 1 base; nucleotides outside the gene matches: 5. The CDR3 has 15 amino acids.

The J gene is TRBJ2-3, the V gene TRBV18, with D hard to call. This CDR3 comprises 12 residues. The V end was cut by 6 bases, the J end by 6 bases, with 10 bases between. Germline CDR1 and CDR2: KGHSH and LQKENI. The CDR3 coding sequence is TGTGCCAGCTCGGAAGCGACTGATACGCAGTATTTT. It is translated as CASSEATDTQYF.

The V and J genes are TRBV29-1 and TRBJ1-4; TRBD1 matches 8 bases. V dropped 2 bases and J dropped 7; count of bases not matched to a gene: 3. Germline-derived CDR1 and CDR2 are SQVTM and ANQGSEA. There are 13 residues in the CDR3. Written as DNA, the CDR3 is TGCAGCGTTGAAAGGCAGGGGGCTGAAAAACTGTTTTTT. It is translated as CSVERQGAEKLFF. Looking up the rest from reference TRBV29-1 and TRBJ1-4 gives the full variable domain: SAVISQKPSRDICQRGTSLTIQCQVDSQVTMMFWYRQQPGQSLTLIATANQGSEATYESGFVIDKFPISRPNLTFSTLTVSNMSPEDSSIYLCSVERQGAEKLFFGSGTQLSVL.

The chain's CDR3 is CASSSGTVGRQYF. The CDR3, as DNA: TGTGCCAGCAGTTCCGGGACAGTCGGTAGGCAGTACTTC. J is TRBJ2-7 and V is TRBV6-2 or TRBV6-3; 7 positions agree with TRBD1. The CDR3 contains 13 residues. Trimming cost V 4 bases and J 9 bases; bases outside gene matches: 9. From germline, CDR1 is MNHEY and CDR2 SVGEGT.